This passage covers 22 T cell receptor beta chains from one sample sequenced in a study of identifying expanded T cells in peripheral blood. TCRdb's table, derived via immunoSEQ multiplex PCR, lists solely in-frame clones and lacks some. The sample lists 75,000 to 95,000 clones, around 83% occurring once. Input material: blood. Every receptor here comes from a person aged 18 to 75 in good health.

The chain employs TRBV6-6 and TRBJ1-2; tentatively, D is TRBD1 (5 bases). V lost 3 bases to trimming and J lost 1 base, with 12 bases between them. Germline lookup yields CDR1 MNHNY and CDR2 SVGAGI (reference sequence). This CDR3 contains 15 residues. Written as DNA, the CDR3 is TGTGCCAGCAGTTATGGGGCAGCAGATAACTATGGCTACACCTTC. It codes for CASSYGAADNYGYTF.

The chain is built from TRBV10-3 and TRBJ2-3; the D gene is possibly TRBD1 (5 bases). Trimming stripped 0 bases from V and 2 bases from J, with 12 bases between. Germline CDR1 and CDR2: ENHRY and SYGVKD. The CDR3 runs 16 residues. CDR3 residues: CAISESGAGYTDTQYF. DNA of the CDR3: TGTGCCATCAGTGAGTCTGGAGCAGGGTACACAGATACGCAGTATTTT.

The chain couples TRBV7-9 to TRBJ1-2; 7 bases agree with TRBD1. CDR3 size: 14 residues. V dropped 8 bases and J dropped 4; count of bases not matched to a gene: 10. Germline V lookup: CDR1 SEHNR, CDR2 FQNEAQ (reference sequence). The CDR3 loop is CASANVGQFYGYTF. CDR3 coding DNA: TGTGCCAGCGCAAATGTGGGACAGTTCTATGGCTACACCTTC.

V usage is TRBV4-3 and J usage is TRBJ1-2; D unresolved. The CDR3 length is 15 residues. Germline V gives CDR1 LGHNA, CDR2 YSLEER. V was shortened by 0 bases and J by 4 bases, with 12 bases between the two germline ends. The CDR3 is CASSQDLRDGYGYTF. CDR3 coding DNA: TGCGCCAGCAGCCAAGATTTGAGGGATGGCTATGGCTACACCTTC.

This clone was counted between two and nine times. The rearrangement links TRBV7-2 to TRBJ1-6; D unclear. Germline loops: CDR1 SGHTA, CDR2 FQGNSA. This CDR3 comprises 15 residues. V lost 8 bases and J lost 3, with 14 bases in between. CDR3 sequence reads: CASCSMSNYNSPLHF. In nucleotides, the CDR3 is TGTGCCAGCTGCAGCATGTCTAACTATAATTCACCCCTCCACTTT.

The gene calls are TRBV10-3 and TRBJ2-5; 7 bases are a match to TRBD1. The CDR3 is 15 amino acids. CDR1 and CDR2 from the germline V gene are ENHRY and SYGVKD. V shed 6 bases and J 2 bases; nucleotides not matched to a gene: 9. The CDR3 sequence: CAISGDREKQETQYF. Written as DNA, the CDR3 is TGTGCCATCAGCGGGGACAGAGAAAAGCAAGAGACCCAGTACTTC.

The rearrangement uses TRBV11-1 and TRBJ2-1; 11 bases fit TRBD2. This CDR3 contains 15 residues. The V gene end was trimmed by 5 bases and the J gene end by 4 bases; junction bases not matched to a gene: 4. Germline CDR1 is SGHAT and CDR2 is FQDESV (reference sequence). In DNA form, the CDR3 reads TGTGCCAGCAGCGTTACTAGCGGGGGATACAATGAGCAGTTCTTC. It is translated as CASSVTSGGYNEQFF.

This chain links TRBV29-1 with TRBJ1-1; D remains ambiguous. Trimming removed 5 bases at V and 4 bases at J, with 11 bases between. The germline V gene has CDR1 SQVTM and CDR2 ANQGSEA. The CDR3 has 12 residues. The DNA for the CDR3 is TGCAGCGTTTCGACTAGAGGCACTGAAGCTTTCTTT. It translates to CSVSTRGTEAFF.

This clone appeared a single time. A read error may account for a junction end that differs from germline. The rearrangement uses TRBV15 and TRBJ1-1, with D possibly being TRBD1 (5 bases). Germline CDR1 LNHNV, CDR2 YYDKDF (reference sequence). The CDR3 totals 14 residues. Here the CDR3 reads CATRRGAPNTEAFF. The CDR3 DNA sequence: TGTGCCACCAGAAGAGGGGCGCCAAACACTGAAGCTTTCTTT.

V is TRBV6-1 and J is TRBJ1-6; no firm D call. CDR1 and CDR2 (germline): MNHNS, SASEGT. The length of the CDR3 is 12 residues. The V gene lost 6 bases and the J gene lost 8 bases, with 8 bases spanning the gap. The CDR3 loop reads CASRESHSPLHF. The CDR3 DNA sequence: TGTGCCAGCAGGGAGTCCCATTCACCCCTCCACTTT.

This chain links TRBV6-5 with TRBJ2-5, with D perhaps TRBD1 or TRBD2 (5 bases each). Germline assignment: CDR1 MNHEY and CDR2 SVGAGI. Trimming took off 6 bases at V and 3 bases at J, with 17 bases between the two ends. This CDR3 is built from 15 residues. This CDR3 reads CASSQPHGTEETQYF. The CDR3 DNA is TGTGCCAGCAGCCAACCCCACGGGACGGAAGAGACCCAGTACTTC.

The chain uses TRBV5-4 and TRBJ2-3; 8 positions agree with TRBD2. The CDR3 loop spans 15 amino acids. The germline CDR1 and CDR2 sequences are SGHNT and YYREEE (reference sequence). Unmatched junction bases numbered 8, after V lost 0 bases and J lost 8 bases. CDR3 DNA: TGTGCCAGCAGCTTGGCCTCGGCGGGGGGTTTTACGCAGTATTTT. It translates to CASSLASAGGFTQYF. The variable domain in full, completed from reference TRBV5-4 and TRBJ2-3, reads ETGVTQSPTHLIKTRGQQVTLRCSSQSGHNTVSWYQQALGQGPQFIFQYYREEENGRGNFPPRFSGLQFPNYSSELNVNALELDDSALYLCASSLASAGGFTQYFGPGTRLTVL.

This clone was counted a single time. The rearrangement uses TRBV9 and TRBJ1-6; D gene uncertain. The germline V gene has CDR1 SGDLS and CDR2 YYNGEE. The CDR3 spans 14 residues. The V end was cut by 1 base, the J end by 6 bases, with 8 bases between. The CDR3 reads CASSVQAANSPLHF. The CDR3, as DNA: TGTGCCAGCAGCGTACAGGCAGCTAATTCACCCCTCCACTTT. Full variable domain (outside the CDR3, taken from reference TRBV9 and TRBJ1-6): DSGVTQTPKHLITATGQRVTLRCSPRSGDLSVYWYQQSLDQGLQFLIQYYNGEERAKGNILERFSAQQFPDLHSELNLSSLELGDSALYFCASSVQAANSPLHFGNGTRLTVT.

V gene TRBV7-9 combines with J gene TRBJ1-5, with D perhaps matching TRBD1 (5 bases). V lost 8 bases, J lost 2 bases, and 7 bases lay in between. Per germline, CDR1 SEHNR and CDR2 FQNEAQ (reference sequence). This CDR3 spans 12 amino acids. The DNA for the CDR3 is TGTGCCAGCCGGGGGGGCAATCAGCCCCAGCATTTT. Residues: CASRGGNQPQHF.

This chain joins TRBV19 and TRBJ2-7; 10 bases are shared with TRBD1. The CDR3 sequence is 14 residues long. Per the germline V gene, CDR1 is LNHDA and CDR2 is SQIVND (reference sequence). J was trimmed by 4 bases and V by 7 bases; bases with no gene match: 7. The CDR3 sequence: CASKQTGGEYEQYF. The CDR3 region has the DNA TGTGCCAGTAAACAGACAGGGGGCGAGTACGAGCAGTACTTC. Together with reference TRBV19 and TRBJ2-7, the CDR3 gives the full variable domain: DGGITQSPKYLFRKEGQNVTLSCEQNLNHDAMYWYRQDPGQGLRLIYYSQIVNDFQKGDIAEGYSVSREKKESFPLTVTSAQKNPTAFYLCASKQTGGEYEQYFGPGTRLTVT.

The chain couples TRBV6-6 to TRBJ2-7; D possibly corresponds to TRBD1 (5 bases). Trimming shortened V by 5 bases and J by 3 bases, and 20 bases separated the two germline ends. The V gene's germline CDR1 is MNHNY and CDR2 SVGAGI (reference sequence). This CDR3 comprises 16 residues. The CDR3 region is CASSITYRLLLYEQYF. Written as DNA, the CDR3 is TGTGCCAGCAGTATAACATACAGGCTGCTGCTCTACGAGCAGTACTTC.

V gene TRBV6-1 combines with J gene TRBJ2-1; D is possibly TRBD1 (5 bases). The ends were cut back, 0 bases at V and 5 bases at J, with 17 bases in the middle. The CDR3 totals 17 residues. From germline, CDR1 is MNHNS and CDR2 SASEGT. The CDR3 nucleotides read TGTGCCAGCAGTGAAGCGCTTCGGGCAGGGCCCCACAATGAGCAGTTCTTC. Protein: CASSEALRAGPHNEQFF.

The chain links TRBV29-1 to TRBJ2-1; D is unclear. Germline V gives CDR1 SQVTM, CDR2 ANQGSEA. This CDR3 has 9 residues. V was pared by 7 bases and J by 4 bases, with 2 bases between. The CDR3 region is CSEYNEQFF. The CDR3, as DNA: TGCAGCGAGTACAATGAGCAGTTCTTC.

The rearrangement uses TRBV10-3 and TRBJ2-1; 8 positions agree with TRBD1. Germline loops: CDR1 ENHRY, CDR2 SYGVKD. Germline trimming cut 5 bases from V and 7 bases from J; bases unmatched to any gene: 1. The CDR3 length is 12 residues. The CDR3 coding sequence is TGTGCCATCAGTAGGACAGGGAATGAGCAGTTCTTC. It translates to CAISRTGNEQFF.

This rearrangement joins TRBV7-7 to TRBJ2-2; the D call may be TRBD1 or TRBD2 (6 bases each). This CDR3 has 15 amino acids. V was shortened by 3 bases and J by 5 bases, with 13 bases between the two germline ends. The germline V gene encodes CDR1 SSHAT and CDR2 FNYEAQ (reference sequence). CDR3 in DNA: TGTGCCAGCAGCTTTGGAGGGGGAGGTACCGGGGAGCTGTTTTTT. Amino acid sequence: CASSFGGGGTGELFF.

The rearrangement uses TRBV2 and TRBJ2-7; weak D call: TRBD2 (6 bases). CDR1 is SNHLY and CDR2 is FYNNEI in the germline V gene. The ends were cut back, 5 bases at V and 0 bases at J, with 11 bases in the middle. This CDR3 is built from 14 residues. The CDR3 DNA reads TGTGCCAGCAGTCCCGGGACTTACTCCTACGAGCAGTACTTC. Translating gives CASSPGTYSYEQYF.

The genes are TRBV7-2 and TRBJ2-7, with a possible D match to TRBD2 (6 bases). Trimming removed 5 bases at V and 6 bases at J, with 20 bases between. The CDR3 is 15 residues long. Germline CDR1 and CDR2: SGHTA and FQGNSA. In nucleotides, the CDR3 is TGTGCCAGCAGCCCGTGGGTGGCTAGCGAGGTCGAGCAGTACTTC. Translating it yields CASSPWVASEVEQYF.